The source of this T cell receptor beta chain is a study of lymphopenia after photon versus proton radiotherapy. Regarding the study as a whole: Post-nadir diversity loss with photons came from oligoclonal expansion, particularly CD8+ Temra cells. Relative stability marked proton patients; photon patients lost diversity and naive cells. Larger post-nadir TCR diversity loss correlated inversely with survival in deceased patients.

Germline V CDR1 and CDR2: MDHEN, SYDVKM. The CDR3 length is 12 residues. Libraries were prepared by immunoSEQ multiplex PCR; TCRdb keeps only in-frame clonotypes and omits some of them. The sample has some 30,000 clones; about nine tenths are singletons. As regards this clone: Its cognate antigen is unknown. One end of the junction varies from germline; a read error may be responsible.

This chain links TRBV28 with TRBJ2-7; TRBD2 agrees at 7 bases. The sequencing used peripheral blood, collected from a patient treated with photon-based radiotherapy. This TCR was recovered from a woman aged 45 to 65 with pancreatic cancer. CDR3 residues: CASSAGLVPAGF. The CDR3 nucleotides are TGTGCCAGCAGTGCCGGACTAGTCCCCGCCGGCTTC.